The 22 T cell receptor beta chains presented below share a single source sample, sequenced in a study of a mutant IDH1 vaccine in newly diagnosed glioma. These receptors are not linked to any known antigen. The table came from immunoSEQ multiplex PCR; TCRdb's copy has only in-frame clones and leaves some out. Of 50,000 to 60,000 clones in the sample, roughly 90% were seen once. Time point reported: week 11, during vaccination. All doses held 300 ug of mutant IDH1 20-mer peptide, with topical imiquimod. Sequencing used PBMCs, obtained from a glioma patient whose treatment included an IDH1 peptide vaccine. Receptors originate from a man aged 50 to 59 with glioma.

This sequence joins TRBV5-6 and TRBJ2-3; D is possibly TRBD2 (6 bases). From germline, CDR1 is SGHDT and CDR2 YYEEEE. The length of the CDR3 is 18 residues. V was cut by 3 bases and J by 4 bases, with 24 bases left in between. DNA of the CDR3: TGTGCCAGCAGCTCGAGGGGTCTAGCGCCCTCGACTCCAGATACGCAGTATTTT. Amino acids: CASSSRGLAPSTPDTQYF.

The J gene is TRBJ2-5, the V gene TRBV5-4, with 14 bases fitting TRBD2. There are 16 residues in the CDR3. V dropped 3 bases and J dropped 5; count of bases not matched to a gene: 6. Germline V lookup: CDR1 SGHNT, CDR2 YYREEE (reference sequence). The CDR3 DNA is TGTGCCAGCAGCTCCGGGGGACTAGCGGGAGTGGAGACCCAGTACTTC. Translation: CASSSGGLAGVETQYF.

The CDR3 region has the DNA TGCGCCAGCAGCTTGGATACCAGAAAAAGCGGGGAGCTGTTTTTT. This translates into CASSLDTRKSGELFF. The J gene is TRBJ2-2, the V gene TRBV5-1; D unresolved. Trimming removed 0 bases at V and 7 bases at J, with 13 bases between. This CDR3 has 15 amino acids. Germline V gene sequence: CDR1 SGHRS, CDR2 YFSETQ. Combining the CDR3 with reference TRBV5-1 and TRBJ2-2 gives the whole variable domain KAGVTQTPRYLIKTRGQQVTLSCSPISGHRSVSWYQQTPGQGLQFLFEYFSETQRNKGNFPGRFSGRQFSNSRSEMNVSTLELGDSALYLCASSLDTRKSGELFFGEGSRLTVL.

The V call is TRBV28, the J call TRBJ1-5; 11 bases are a match to TRBD1. Trimming took 7 bases from V and 4 from J; bases not matched to a gene: 3. Germline V lookup: CDR1 MDHEN, CDR2 SYDVKM. The CDR3 has 14 amino acids. In nucleotides, the CDR3 is TGTGCCAGCACGGACAGGGGGCGAAATCAGCCCCAGCATTTT. Encoded protein: CASTDRGRNQPQHF.

V is TRBV2 and J is TRBJ1-1; no clear D. Deletions cut 5 bases from V and 3 bases from J, with 16 bases between. The CDR3 loop spans 15 amino acids. Per germline, CDR1 SNHLY and CDR2 FYNNEI. The CDR3 sequence is CASSKDRGGYTEAFF. The DNA of the CDR3 is TGTGCCAGCAGTAAGGACCGAGGAGGTTACACTGAAGCTTTCTTT.

The chain has TRBV2 and TRBJ2-1; 10 nucleotides align to TRBD2. Trimming removed 6 bases from V and 6 bases from J; junction bases left unmatched: 5. Germline CDR1 and CDR2: SNHLY and FYNNEI. This CDR3 comprises 14 residues. The chain's CDR3 is CASRGLATFNEQFF. The DNA of the CDR3 is TGTGCCAGCAGGGGACTAGCGACTTTCAATGAGCAGTTCTTC.

The chain carries TRBV10-2 and TRBJ2-7; 9 bases are shared with TRBD2. The CDR3 is 15 residues long. The junction had 10 bases not matched to a gene; V was cut back by 6 bases and J by 4 bases. Germline assignment: CDR1 WSHSY and CDR2 SAAADI. In nucleotides, the CDR3 is TGCGCCAGCAGGAATAGCGGGAGAACGCCGTACGAGCAGTACTTC. Protein product: CASRNSGRTPYEQYF.

The chain recombines TRBV4-2 with TRBJ2-2; 8 bases agree with TRBD2. In germline, CDR1 is LGHNA, CDR2 YNFKEQ. The V gene end was trimmed by 1 base and the J gene end by 6 bases; junction bases not matched to a gene: 10. CDR3 length: 17 amino acids. CDR3 sequence reads: CASSQATGTRFSGELFF. CDR3 bases: TGTGCCAGCAGCCAAGCCACCGGGACTAGGTTCTCCGGGGAGCTGTTTTTT.

The chain uses TRBV7-9 and TRBJ2-2; possibly TRBD2 for D (6 bases). Per the germline V gene, CDR1 is SEHNR and CDR2 is FQNEAQ (reference sequence). The length of the CDR3 is 15 residues. The germline V and J ends were trimmed by 9 bases and 3 bases, with 17 bases remaining between them. DNA of the CDR3: TGTGCCAGTCCTCGGACGTTAGCGGACACCGGGGAGCTGTTTTTT. Translating it yields CASPRTLADTGELFF.

The gene calls are TRBV9 and TRBJ1-4; a possible D gene is TRBD1 (6 bases). The CDR3 length is 17 residues. CDR1 SGDLS and CDR2 YYNGEE come from the germline V gene. Trimming pared 4 bases from V and 12 bases from J, leaving 28 bases between. The CDR3 DNA reads as TGTGCCAGCAGCCCACTCAGGGCAGGGGCGTTTCCGAGGGAACTGTTTTTT. Its protein product is CASSPLRAGAFPRELFF. The whole variable domain, filled in from reference TRBV9 and TRBJ1-4, reads DSGVTQTPKHLITATGQRVTLRCSPRSGDLSVYWYQQSLDQGLQFLIQYYNGEERAKGNILERFSAQQFPDLHSELNLSSLELGDSALYFCASSPLRAGAFPRELFFGSGTQLSVL.

V and J are TRBV10-3 and TRBJ1-2; 7 nucleotides match TRBD1. The junction had 8 bases not matched to a gene; V was cut back by 3 bases and J by 4 bases. Per the germline V gene, CDR1 is ENHRY and CDR2 is SYGVKD. The CDR3 extends over 15 amino acids. The CDR3 spells CAISDPGTDIYGYTF. The CDR3 DNA sequence: TGTGCCATCAGTGACCCTGGGACAGACATCTATGGCTACACCTTC.

This chain connects TRBV5-3 to TRBJ1-5; 8 bases are shared with TRBD1. TRBV5-3 belongs to the ORF category, with a function that is uncertain. CDR3 length equals 16 residues. The V segment lost 1 base and the J segment 6 bases; nucleotides outside the gene matches: 9. The CDR3 sequence: CARSLISRGRLQPQHF. CDR3 nucleotides: TGTGCCAGAAGCTTGATTAGCAGGGGGCGGCTTCAGCCCCAGCATTTT.

The table lists this clone with a few counts. The rearrangement links TRBV6-5 to TRBJ2-1, with D hard to call. With 5 bases removed from V and 3 bases from J, the gap between germline ends came to 8 bases. The CDR3 consists of 13 residues. Germline V gives CDR1 MNHEY, CDR2 SVGAGI. The CDR3 bases are TGTGCCAGCAGTGTGGGATTCTACAATGAGCAGTTCTTC. As protein: CASSVGFYNEQFF.

The rearrangement joins TRBV29-1 to TRBJ2-7; a weak D match, TRBD2 (6 bases). There are 13 residues in the CDR3. The germline CDR1 and CDR2 sequences are SQVTM and ANQGSEA. V was pared by 5 bases and J by 3 bases, with 14 bases between. CDR3 bases: TGCAGCGTTCAAATCGGGAGATTCTACGAGCAGTACTTC. Its protein is CSVQIGRFYEQYF.

This sequence joins TRBV28 and TRBJ2-7; D is perhaps TRBD2 (6 bases). V lost 2 bases and J lost 2, with 13 bases in between. The CDR3 sequence is 15 residues long. Per germline, CDR1 MDHEN and CDR2 SYDVKM. Here the CDR3 reads CASSLPSGLTYEQYF. The CDR3 DNA reads as TGTGCCAGCAGTTTACCCTCGGGACTGACCTACGAGCAGTACTTC.

The chain recombines TRBV18 with TRBJ1-1, with D perhaps TRBD1 (5 bases). The germline gives CDR1 KGHSH, CDR2 LQKENI. Trimming took off 1 base at V and 9 bases at J, with 21 bases between the two ends. The CDR3 is made up of 16 amino acids. The chain's CDR3 is CASSPRGVDSIVQAFF. DNA of the CDR3: TGTGCCAGCTCACCACGGGGGGTTGACAGTATAGTACAAGCTTTCTTT.

The chain carries TRBV7-2 and TRBJ1-2, with 10 bases lining up with TRBD1. Germline trimming cut 3 bases from V and 3 bases from J; bases unmatched to any gene: 1. This CDR3 has 14 amino acids. Germline lookup yields CDR1 SGHTA and CDR2 FQGNSA. Here the CDR3 DNA reads TGTGCCAGCAGCTTCGACAGGGGGCACTATGGCTACACCTTC. Its protein is CASSFDRGHYGYTF.

The chain links TRBV30 to TRBJ2-1; 12 nucleotides line up with TRBD2. Per germline, CDR1 GTSNPN and CDR2 SVGIG (reference sequence). The CDR3 totals 17 residues. The V segment lost 3 bases and the J segment 4 bases; nucleotides outside the gene matches: 10. The CDR3 loop reads CAWRRGLAGMGYNEQFF. In nucleotides, the CDR3 is TGTGCCTGGAGGCGCGGACTAGCGGGGATGGGGTACAATGAGCAGTTCTTC.

The chain uses TRBV7-2 and TRBJ2-3; 8 bases align to TRBD2. This CDR3 has 16 amino acids. J gave up 0 bases and V 5 bases, and 7 bases lay outside the gene matches. Germline assignment: CDR1 SGHTA and CDR2 FQGNSA. The DNA of the CDR3 is TGTGCCAGCAGCCAAATGTCGGGGGGGAGCACAGATACGCAGTATTTT. It is translated as CASSQMSGGSTDTQYF.

CDR3 sequence: CASSSSGAGNQPQHF. CDR3 sequence (DNA): TGTGCCAGCAGTTCGTCAGGGGCTGGGAATCAGCCCCAGCATTTT. The J gene is TRBJ1-5, the V gene TRBV28; perhaps TRBD1 as D (6 bases). Germline-derived CDR1 and CDR2 are MDHEN and SYDVKM. The CDR3 loop spans 15 amino acids. Trimming left V 4 bases short and J 4 bases short, with 14 bases between.

The CDR3 coding sequence is TGTGCCAGCAGTTCGAGGCATGGAGGATCACCCCTCCACTTT. It translates to CASSSRHGGSPLHF. V usage is TRBV27 and J usage is TRBJ1-6; no reliable D call. The CDR3 sequence is 14 residues long. Germline assignment: CDR1 MNHEY and CDR2 SMNVEV (reference sequence). Deletions cut 4 bases from V and 10 bases from J, with 14 bases between.

This chain links TRBV2 with TRBJ1-2; D remains unclear. This CDR3 contains 10 residues. Germline-derived CDR1 and CDR2 are SNHLY and FYNNEI. V lost 6 bases, J lost 6 bases, and 5 bases lay in between. CDR3 in DNA: TGTGCCAGCAGGGCTCATGGCTACACCTTC. It codes for CASRAHGYTF. The variable domain in full, with the rest retrieved from reference TRBV2 and TRBJ1-2, is EPEVTQTPSHQVTQMGQEVILRCVPISNHLYFYWYRQILGQKVEFLVSFYNNEISEKSEIFDDQFSVERPDGSNFTLKIRSTKLEDSAMYFCASRAHGYTFGSGTRLTVV.